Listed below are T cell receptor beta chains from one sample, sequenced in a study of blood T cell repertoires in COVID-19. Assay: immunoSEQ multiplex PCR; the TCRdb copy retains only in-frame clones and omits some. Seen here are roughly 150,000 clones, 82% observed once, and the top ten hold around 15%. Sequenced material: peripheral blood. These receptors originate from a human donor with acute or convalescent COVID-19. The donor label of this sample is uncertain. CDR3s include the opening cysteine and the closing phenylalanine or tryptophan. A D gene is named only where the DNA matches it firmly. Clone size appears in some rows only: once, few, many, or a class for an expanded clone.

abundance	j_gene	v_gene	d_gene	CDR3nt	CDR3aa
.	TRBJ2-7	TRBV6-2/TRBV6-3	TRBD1	TGTGCCAGCAACCCGACAGGGGGGGACTCCTACGAGCAGTACTTC	CASNPTGGDSYEQYF
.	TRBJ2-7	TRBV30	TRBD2	TGTGCCTGGATAGAGCGGGGGAAAACCTACGAGCAGTACTTC	CAWIERGKTYEQYF
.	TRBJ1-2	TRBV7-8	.	TGTGCCAGCAGCTATGACAGGAACTATGGCTACACCTTC	CASSYDRNYGYTF
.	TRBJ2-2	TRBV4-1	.	TGCGCCAGCAGCCAAAACTATCCACCGGGACACATGAACGGGGAGCTGTTTTTT	CASSQNYPPGHMNGELFF
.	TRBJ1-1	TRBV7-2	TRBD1	TGTGCCAGCAGCTTAGACAGGGGGCGCATGACTGAAGCTTTCTTT	CASSLDRGRMTEAFF
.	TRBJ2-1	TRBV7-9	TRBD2	TGTGCCAGCAGAAGGTCTACGCGGGGGTACAATGAGCAGTTCTTC	CASRRSTRGYNEQFF
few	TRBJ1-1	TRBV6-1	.	TGTGCCAGCAGTGAAGTCCAGGCCTCAACAAGAGCTTTCTTT	CASSEVQASTRAFF
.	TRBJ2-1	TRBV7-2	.	TGTGCCAGCACCTTTACTGGGTCGAGGGCTTCGGTCTTC	CASTFTGSRASVF
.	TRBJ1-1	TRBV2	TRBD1	TGTGCCAGCATCGAAGACAGGGGCCGGGCTTTCTTT	CASIEDRGRAFF
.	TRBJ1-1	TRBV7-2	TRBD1	TGTGCCAGCAGCTTATGGGACAGCACTGAAGCTTTCTTT	CASSLWDSTEAFF
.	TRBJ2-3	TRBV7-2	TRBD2	TGTGCCAGCAGCGTCGGGACTAGCGGTACAGATACGCAGTATTTT	CASSVGTSGTDTQYF
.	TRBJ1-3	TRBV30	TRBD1	TGTGCCTGCCGCCGGGACAGGGGAACTGGAAACACCATATATTTT	CACRRDRGTGNTIYF
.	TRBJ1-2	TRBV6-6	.	TGTGCCAGCAGCGAAATTGACAGAGGAAATGGCTACACCTTC	CASSEIDRGNGYTF
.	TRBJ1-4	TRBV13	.	TGTGCCAGCAGCTTAACAGCCGAGGGTGAAAAACTGTTTTTT	CASSLTAEGEKLFF
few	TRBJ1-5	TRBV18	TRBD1	TGTGCCAGCTCTCGGGACAGACAGTATAGCAATCAGCCCCAGCATTTT	CASSRDRQYSNQPQHF
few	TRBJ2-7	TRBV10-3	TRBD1	TGTGCCATCAGGAATGGACAGGGGACCTACGAGCAGTACTTC	CAIRNGQGTYEQYF
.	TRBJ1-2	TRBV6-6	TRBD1	TGTGCCAGCGGATCGGGACAGACCTCTAACTATGGCTACACCTTC	CASGSGQTSNYGYTF
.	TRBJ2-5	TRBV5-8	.	TGTGCCAGCAGCTTGGGTGGTGAGGGCCGAGAGACCCAGTACTTC	CASSLGGEGRETQYF
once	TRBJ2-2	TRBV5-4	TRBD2	TGTGCCAGCAGCCCTCGGGGGGGCCAAACAACCGGGGAGCTGTTTTTT	CASSPRGGQTTGELFF
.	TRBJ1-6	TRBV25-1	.	TGTGCCAGCACCCCAGGAACCAATTCGCCCCTCCACTTT	CASTPGTNSPLHF
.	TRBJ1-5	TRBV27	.	TGTGCCAGCAAAGTAACAGGCGTGAGCAATCAGCCCCAGCATTTT	CASKVTGVSNQPQHF
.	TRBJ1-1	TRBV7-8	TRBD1	TGTGCCAGCAGCCCGGGACAGCCGAGGGGAACTGAAGCTTTCTTT	CASSPGQPRGTEAFF
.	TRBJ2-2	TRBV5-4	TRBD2	TGTGCCAGCAGCCCGCCGACTAGCGGGGGGTCGAACACCGGGGAGCTGTTTTTT	CASSPPTSGGSNTGELFF
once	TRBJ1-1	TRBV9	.	TGTGCCAGCAGCGTTCGAGGCATGAACACTGAAGCTTTCTTT	CASSVRGMNTEAFF
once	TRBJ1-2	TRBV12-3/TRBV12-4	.	TGTGCCAGCAGCGGGGGGCTTTATGGCTACACCTTC	CASSGGLYGYTF
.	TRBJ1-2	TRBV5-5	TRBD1	TGTGCCAGCAGCTTCGGACAGGATAATGGCTACACCTTC	CASSFGQDNGYTF
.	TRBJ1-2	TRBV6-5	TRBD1	TGTGCCAGCAGTCGGGACAGGGGACCTGGCTACACCTTC	CASSRDRGPGYTF
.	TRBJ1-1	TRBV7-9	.	TGTGCCAGCAGGTACAGGGAGGGGAACACTGAAGCTTTCTTT	CASRYREGNTEAFF
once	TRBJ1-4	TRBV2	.	TGTGCCAGCAGTGAAGCCACGCGGGGGGCTAATGAAAAACTGTTTTTT	CASSEATRGANEKLFF
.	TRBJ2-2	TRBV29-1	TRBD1	TGCAGCGTTCGACAGGGAGCCGGGGAGCTGTTTTTT	CSVRQGAGELFF
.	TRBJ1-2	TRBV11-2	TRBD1	TGTGCCAGCAGCTTCGGGACAGGAGCTTATGGCTACACCTTC	CASSFGTGAYGYTF